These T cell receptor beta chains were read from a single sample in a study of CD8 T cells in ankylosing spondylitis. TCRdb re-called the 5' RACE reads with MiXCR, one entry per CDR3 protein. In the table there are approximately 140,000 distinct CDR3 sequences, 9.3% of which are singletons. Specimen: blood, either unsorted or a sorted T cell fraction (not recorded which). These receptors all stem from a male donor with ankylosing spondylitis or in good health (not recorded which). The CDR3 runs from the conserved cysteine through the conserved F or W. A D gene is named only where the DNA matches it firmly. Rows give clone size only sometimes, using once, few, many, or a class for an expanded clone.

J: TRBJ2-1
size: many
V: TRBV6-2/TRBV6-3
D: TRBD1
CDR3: CASSYSGTGPYNEQFF
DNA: TGTGCCAGCAGTTACTCAGGGACAGGGCCATACAATGAGCAGTTCTTC

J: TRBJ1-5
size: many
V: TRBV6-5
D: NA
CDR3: CASSYRRDNQPQHF
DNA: TGTGCCAGCAGTTACCGTCGGGATAATCAGCCCCAGCATTTT

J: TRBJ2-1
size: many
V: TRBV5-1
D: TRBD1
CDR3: CASSSRGQGAVNEQFF
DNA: TGCGCCAGCAGCTCGAGGGGGCAGGGGGCCGTAAATGAGCAGTTCTTC

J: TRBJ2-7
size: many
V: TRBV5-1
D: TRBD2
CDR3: CASSLGLAAGEQYF
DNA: TGCGCCAGCAGCCTAGGACTAGCAGCGGGCGAGCAGTACTTC

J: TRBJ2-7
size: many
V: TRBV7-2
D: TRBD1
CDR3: CASSSFPRGSSYEQYF
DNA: TGTGCCAGCAGCTCCTTCCCCAGGGGGAGCTCCTACGAGCAGTACTTC

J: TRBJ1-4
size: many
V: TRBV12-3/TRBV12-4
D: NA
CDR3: CASSPQGGYGEKLFF
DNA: TGTGCCAGCAGCCCCCAAGGGGGATATGGTGAAAAACTGTTTTTT

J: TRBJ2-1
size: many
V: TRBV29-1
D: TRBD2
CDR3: CSVVGAGVSYNEQFF
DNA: TGCAGCGTTGTGGGAGCGGGAGTCTCCTACAATGAGCAGTTCTTC

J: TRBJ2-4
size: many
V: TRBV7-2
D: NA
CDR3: CASSLAKGKNIQYF
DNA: TGTGCCAGCAGCTTAGCTAAGGGCAAAAACATTCAGTACTTC

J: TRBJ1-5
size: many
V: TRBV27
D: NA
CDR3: CASSLYWGNQPQHF
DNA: TGTGCCAGCAGTTTATATTGGGGCAATCAGCCCCAGCATTTT

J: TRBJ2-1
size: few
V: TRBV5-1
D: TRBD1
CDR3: CASSTRQGGWNEQFF
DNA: TGCGCCAGCAGCACCCGACAGGGGGGATGGAATGAGCAGTTCTTC

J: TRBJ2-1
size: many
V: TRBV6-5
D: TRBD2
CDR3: CASSYSGGNNEQFF
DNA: TGTGCCAGCAGTTACTCGGGAGGGAACAATGAGCAGTTCTTC

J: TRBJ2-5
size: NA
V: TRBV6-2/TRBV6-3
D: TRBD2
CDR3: CASSYSRTSGQETQYF
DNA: TGTGCCAGCAGTTACTCGAGGACTAGCGGCCAAGAGACCCAGTACTTC

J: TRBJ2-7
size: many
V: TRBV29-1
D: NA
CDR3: CSASDSTYEQYF
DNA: TGCAGCGCATCTGACAGCACTTACGAGCAGTACTTC

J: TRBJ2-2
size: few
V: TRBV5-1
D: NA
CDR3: CASSIPPSQRVNTGELFF
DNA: TGCGCCAGCAGCATCCCCCCGTCCCAGCGGGTAAACACCGGGGAGCTGTTTTTT

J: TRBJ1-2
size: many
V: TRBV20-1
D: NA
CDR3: CSASFQGFSYGYTF
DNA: TGCAGTGCTAGTTTTCAGGGATTCAGCTATGGCTACACCTTC

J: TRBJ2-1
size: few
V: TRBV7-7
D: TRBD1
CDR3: CASSSLHGTDYNEQFF
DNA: TGTGCTAGCAGCTCATTGCACGGGACAGACTACAATGAGCAGTTCTTC

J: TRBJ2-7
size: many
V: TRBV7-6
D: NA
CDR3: CASSLVQGGHLEQYF
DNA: TGTGCCAGCAGCTTAGTACAGGGTGGGCACTTGGAGCAGTACTTC

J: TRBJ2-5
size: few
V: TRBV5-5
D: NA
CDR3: CASSSAPTREETQYF
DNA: TGTGCCAGCAGCTCAGCTCCTACTAGGGAAGAGACCCAGTACTTC

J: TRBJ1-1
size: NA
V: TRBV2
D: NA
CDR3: CASSGRGGGNTEAFF
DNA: TGTGCCAGCAGTGGTCGAGGAGGGGGGAACACTGAAGCTTTCTTT

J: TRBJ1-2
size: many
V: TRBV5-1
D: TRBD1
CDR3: CASSPTTGGYGYTF
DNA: TGCGCCAGCAGCCCGACCACAGGGGGGTATGGCTACACCTTC

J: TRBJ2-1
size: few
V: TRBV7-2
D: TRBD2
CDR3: CASSSSTTRLAGDEQFF
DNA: TGTGCCAGCAGCTCCTCAACAACAAGACTAGCGGGAGACGAGCAGTTCTTC

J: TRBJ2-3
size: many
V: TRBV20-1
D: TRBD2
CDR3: CSAVKTSGRVTDTQYF
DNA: TGCAGTGCTGTGAAGACTAGCGGGAGGGTCACAGATACGCAGTATTTT

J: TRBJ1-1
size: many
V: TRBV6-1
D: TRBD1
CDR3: CASSPGTASAEAFF
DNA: TGTGCCAGCAGCCCAGGGACAGCTAGCGCTGAAGCTTTCTTT

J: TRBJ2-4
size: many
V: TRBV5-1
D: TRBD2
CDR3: CASSFLAGDGIQYF
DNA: TGCGCCAGCAGCTTTCTAGCGGGAGACGGCATTCAGTACTTC

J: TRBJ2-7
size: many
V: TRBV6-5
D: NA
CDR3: CASSYSYRKSSYEQYF
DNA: TGTGCCAGCAGTTACTCTTACAGGAAGAGCTCCTACGAGCAGTACTTC

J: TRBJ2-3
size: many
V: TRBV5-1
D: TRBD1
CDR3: CASSRTGQGLSDTQYF
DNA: TGCGCCAGCAGCAGAACGGGACAGGGGTTATCCGATACGCAGTATTTT

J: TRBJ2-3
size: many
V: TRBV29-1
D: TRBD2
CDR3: CSVGLAGGTDTQYF
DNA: TGCAGCGTTGGGCTAGCGGGAGGCACAGATACGCAGTATTTT

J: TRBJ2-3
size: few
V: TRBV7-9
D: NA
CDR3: CASSLYRLADTQYF
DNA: TGTGCCAGCAGCTTATACCGGTTGGCAGATACGCAGTATTTT

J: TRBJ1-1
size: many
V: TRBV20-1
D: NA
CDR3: CSVSQNRAEAFF
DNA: TGCAGTGTATCCCAGAATCGGGCTGAAGCTTTCTTT

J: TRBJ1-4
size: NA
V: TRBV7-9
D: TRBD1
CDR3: CASSQGTGGGEKLFF
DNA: TGTGCCAGCAGCCAAGGGACAGGGGGTGGCGAAAAACTGTTTTTT

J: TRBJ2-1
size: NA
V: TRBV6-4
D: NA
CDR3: CASVGDEQFF
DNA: TGTGCCAGCGTAGGTGATGAGCAGTTCTTC

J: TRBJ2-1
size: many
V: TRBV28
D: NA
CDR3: CASSLTRGQFF
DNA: TGTGCCAGCAGTTTAACAAGGGGTCAGTTCTTC

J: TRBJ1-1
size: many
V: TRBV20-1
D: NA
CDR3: CSVVSHSEAFF
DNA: TGCAGTGTTGTCAGTCACAGTGAAGCTTTCTTT

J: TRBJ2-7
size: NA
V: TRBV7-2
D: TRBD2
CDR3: CASSLTSVPYEQYF
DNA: TGTGCCAGCAGCTTAACTAGCGTCCCCTACGAGCAGTACTTC

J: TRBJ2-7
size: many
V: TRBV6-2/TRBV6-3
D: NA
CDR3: CASKVRGLIQYEQYF
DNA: TGTGCCAGCAAGGTACGAGGACTAATTCAGTACGAGCAGTACTTC

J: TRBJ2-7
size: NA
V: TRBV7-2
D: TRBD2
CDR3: CASSPLAGAVEYF
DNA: TGTGCCAGCAGCCCACTAGCGGGAGCAGTCGAGTACTTC